This T cell receptor (beta chain) came from a study of spatial heterogeneity in lung cancer. Study context: Available follow-up PBMC samples, collected a median of about 2 years post-resection, were sequenced.

The ends lost 6 bases at V and 4 bases at J; junction bases unmatched: 3. The CDR3 length is 12 residues. The germline V gene encodes CDR1 SQVTM and CDR2 ANQGSEA. TCRdb processed the 5' RACE reads anew with MiXCR; each CDR3 protein has one entry. The sample consists of 35,000 to 55,000 distinct CDR3 sequences, about 10% of them appearing once. Described time point: blood at routine non-recurrence follow-up after resection. Whole RNA came from tumor, nontumor lung or frozen PBMC and was sequenced without being sorted. This clonotype was picked up many times. Its cognate antigen is unknown. The study's findings and limits: The appearance of ubiquitous expanded tumor TCRs in blood was greater at resection than follow-up.

The gene calls are TRBV29-1 and TRBJ2-1, with 7 bases lining up with TRBD1. The clonotype comes from a male donor with early-stage non-small cell lung cancer. The sequencing here drew on PBMCs, taken at follow-up. CDR3 DNA: TGCAGCGTCACAGGGGTATACAATGAGCAGTTCTTC. Translated, it gives CSVTGVYNEQFF.